One sample yielded the 31 T cell receptor beta chains listed below, sequenced in a study of cytomegalovirus exposure and HLA in healthy donors. PCR involved 60 Vbeta and 13 Jbeta primers. The protocol was immunoSEQ multiplex PCR, while the TCRdb copy is restricted to in-frame clones and leaves out a portion. The repertoire holds 150,000 to 200,000 clones, over 65% seen once, with 1.2% to 1.5% in the top ten. The sequencing sample was made of PBMCs. These receptors were obtained from a woman between 25 and 40 years old in good health and CMV-seropositive.

The chain has TRBV18 and TRBJ1-3, with D unclear. The length of the CDR3 is 16 residues. The V gene's germline CDR1 is KGHSH and CDR2 LQKENI. V lost 0 bases and J lost 0, with 9 bases in between. The CDR3 DNA sequence: TGTGCCAGCTCACCACCCGTGGGCGCCTCTGGAAACACCATATATTTT. This translates into CASSPPVGASGNTIYF.

This chain joins TRBV5-1 and TRBJ1-1, with D possibly TRBD1 on 5 matching bases. The CDR3 sequence is 15 residues long. Germline CDR1 SGHRS, CDR2 YFSETQ. Trimming stripped 4 bases from V and 5 bases from J, with 18 bases between. The CDR3 protein is CASSVGGRPQTEAFF. The CDR3 region has the DNA TGCGCCAGCAGCGTCGGGGGTCGCCCGCAGACTGAAGCTTTCTTT.

This chain links TRBV11-2 with TRBJ1-2; TRBD1 agrees at 7 bases. V trimming: 4 bases; J trimming: 2 bases; junction bases outside the gene matches: 4. The CDR3 sequence is 14 residues long. CDR1 and CDR2 (germline): SGHAT, FQNNGV. The CDR3 DNA follows: TGTGCCAGCAGCTCCGGACAGGAAAACTATGGCTACACCTTC. Translating it yields CASSSGQENYGYTF.

The rearrangement uses TRBV7-9 and TRBJ1-3; TRBD1 is a possible D gene (6 bases). V lost 1 base, J lost 5 bases, and 9 bases lay in between. Germline CDR1 is SEHNR and CDR2 is FQNEAQ (reference sequence). This CDR3 region has 14 residues. For the CDR3, the DNA is TGTGCCAGCAGCTTAGGGGACACCCGAAACACCATATATTTT. Residues: CASSLGDTRNTIYF. Full variable domain (rest looked up from reference TRBV7-9 and TRBJ1-3): DTGVSQNPRHKITKRGQNVTFRCDPISEHNRLYWYRQTLGQGPEFLTYFQNEAQLEKSRLLSDRFSAERPKGSFSTLEIQRTEQGDSAMYLCASSLGDTRNTIYFGEGSWLTVV.

V usage is TRBV9 and J usage is TRBJ2-3; D may be TRBD2 (6 bases). The germline V gene has CDR1 SGDLS and CDR2 YYNGEE. The V and J ends lost 0 bases and 4 bases respectively, with 9 bases between them. The CDR3 sequence is 14 residues long. Written as DNA, the CDR3 is TGTGCCAGCAGCGTAGTTTGGGGGGCAGATACGCAGTATTTT. Translating it yields CASSVVWGADTQYF.

In DNA form, the CDR3 reads TGTGCCAGCAGTTTCAGGGGGCTAGACACTGAAGCTTTCTTT. Protein sequence: CASSFRGLDTEAFF. V and J are TRBV27 and TRBJ1-1, with 8 nucleotides matching TRBD1. This CDR3 is 14 amino acids long. Germline V gene sequence: CDR1 MNHEY, CDR2 SMNVEV (reference sequence). Trimming at V came to 3 bases and at J to 3 bases, leaving 3 bases not matched to a gene.

The chain carries TRBV18 and TRBJ1-1, with D perhaps TRBD1 (5 bases). CDR1 and CDR2 from the germline V gene are KGHSH and LQKENI. The CDR3 extends over 16 amino acids. V dropped 4 bases and J dropped 4 bases, with 19 bases sitting between them. DNA of the CDR3: TGTGCCAGCTCACTAATAGACAGTTCCCCGGGCACTGAAGCTTTCTTT. Translating gives CASSLIDSSPGTEAFF.

A word on this clone: Other DNA sequences of this sample code for an identical CDR3. The chain employs TRBV27 and TRBJ1-1, with D possibly being TRBD1 (5 bases). V lost 2 bases and J lost 4, with 8 bases in between. The V gene's germline CDR1 is MNHEY and CDR2 SMNVEV (reference sequence). The CDR3 is 13 amino acids. The CDR3 spells CASSLQGGTEAFF. The CDR3 DNA follows: TGTGCCAGCAGTTTACAGGGAGGCACTGAAGCTTTCTTT.

The chain has TRBV6-4 and TRBJ2-1; TRBD2 agrees at 11 bases. Germline values: CDR1 MRHNA, CDR2 SNTAGT. The V gene end was trimmed by 0 bases and the J gene end by 9 bases; junction bases not matched to a gene: 4. The CDR3 is made up of 15 amino acids. CDR3 residues: CASSDSTSGGGEQFF. CDR3 nucleotide sequence: TGTGCCAGCAGTGACTCAACTAGCGGGGGTGGTGAGCAGTTCTTC.

The rearrangement joins TRBV19 to TRBJ1-3, with D perhaps matching TRBD1 (5 bases). The ends were cut back, 5 bases at V and 4 bases at J, with 15 bases in the middle. The CDR3 consists of 15 residues. CDR1 and CDR2 (germline): LNHDA, SQIVND (reference sequence). In DNA form, the CDR3 reads TGTGCCAGTAGTGTCGGAGGGGACGGGGGAAACACCATATATTTT. It specifies CASSVGGDGGNTIYF.

The CDR3 loop reads CASSQDWTGFYEQYF. The DNA of the CDR3 is TGCGCCAGCAGCCAAGATTGGACAGGGTTCTACGAGCAGTACTTC. J is TRBJ2-7 and V is TRBV4-1; 8 nucleotides line up with TRBD1. Trimming took 0 bases from V and 3 from J; bases not matched to a gene: 4. The CDR3 is 15 residues long. Per germline, CDR1 MGHRA and CDR2 YSYEKL.

J is TRBJ2-7 and V is TRBV19; D may be TRBD1 (6 bases). CDR1 and CDR2 from the germline V gene are LNHDA and SQIVND (reference sequence). The CDR3 sequence is 14 residues long. The V end lost 1 base, the J end lost 6 bases, and 13 bases lay between the germline ends. CDR3 region: CASSIGRTALEQYF. In DNA, the CDR3 is TGTGCCAGTAGTATAGGGCGGACAGCGCTCGAGCAGTACTTC. The variable domain in full, with the rest retrieved from reference TRBV19 and TRBJ2-7, is DGGITQSPKYLFRKEGQNVTLSCEQNLNHDAMYWYRQDPGQGLRLIYYSQIVNDFQKGDIAEGYSVSREKKESFPLTVTSAQKNPTAFYLCASSIGRTALEQYFGPGTRLTVT.

This chain connects TRBV28 to TRBJ1-5; no clear D. Germline CDR1 MDHEN, CDR2 SYDVKM. V was trimmed by 6 bases and J by 2 bases, leaving 11 bases between them. This CDR3 is 14 amino acids long. In DNA form, the CDR3 reads TGTGCCAGCAGGACCCCGGCGGGCAATCAGCCCCAGCATTTT. It encodes CASRTPAGNQPQHF. The variable domain in full, with the rest retrieved from reference TRBV28 and TRBJ1-5, is DVKVTQSSRYLVKRTGEKVFLECVQDMDHENMFWYRQDPGLGLRLIYFSYDVKMKEKGDIPEGYSVSREKKERFSLILESASTNQTSMYLCASRTPAGNQPQHFGDGTRLSIL.

This clone was found once. The rearrangement links TRBV6-1 to TRBJ2-7; 14 positions match TRBD2. The V gene end was trimmed by 6 bases and the J gene end by 6 bases; junction bases not matched to a gene: 4. Germline V CDR1 and CDR2: MNHNS, SASEGT. This CDR3 contains 14 residues. This CDR3 reads CASREGLAGAEQYF. The CDR3 DNA follows: TGTGCCAGCAGAGAGGGACTAGCGGGAGCCGAGCAGTACTTC.

The chain has TRBV10-2 and TRBJ2-2, with 8 nucleotides matching TRBD2. The CDR3 extends over 15 amino acids. Per the germline V gene, CDR1 is WSHSY and CDR2 is SAAADI. V shed 3 bases, J shed 0 bases, and the junction held 0 bases outside the gene matches. As DNA, the CDR3 is TGCGCCAGCAGTGAACTAGCGGCGAACACCGGGGAGCTGTTTTTT. Translated, it gives CASSELAANTGELFF.

This clone has just one count. The chain employs TRBV7-2 and TRBJ2-5, with TRBD1 matching over 8 bases. The CDR3 length is 14 residues. The germline gives CDR1 SGHTA, CDR2 FQGNSA. V gave up 5 bases and J gave up 5 bases; unmatched junction bases: 7. CDR3 loop: CASSPGQADETQYF. The DNA for the CDR3 is TGTGCCAGCAGCCCGGGACAGGCCGACGAGACCCAGTACTTC.

The chain's CDR3 is CASNTGTGLYEQYF. In DNA, the CDR3 is TGTGCCAGCAATACCGGGACAGGCCTTTACGAGCAGTACTTC. This chain links TRBV5-4 with TRBJ2-7, with 8 bases identical to TRBD1. Germline CDR1 reads SGHNT; CDR2 reads YYREEE (reference sequence). J was trimmed by 4 bases and V by 6 bases; bases with no gene match: 9. The CDR3 is 14 amino acids. The whole variable domain, remainder taken from reference TRBV5-4 and TRBJ2-7, is ETGVTQSPTHLIKTRGQQVTLRCSSQSGHNTVSWYQQALGQGPQFIFQYYREEENGRGNFPPRFSGLQFPNYSSELNVNALELDDSALYLCASNTGTGLYEQYFGPGTRLTVT.

This chain joins TRBV19 and TRBJ1-3, with 10 bases that match TRBD1. Per the germline V gene, CDR1 is LNHDA and CDR2 is SQIVND (reference sequence). The CDR3 spans 16 residues. V was pared by 7 bases and J by 3 bases, with 9 bases of the junction left unmatched. The DNA of the CDR3 is TGTGCCAGTACCCTGACAGGGGGCGGAAATGGAAACACCATATATTTT. Amino acid sequence: CASTLTGGGNGNTIYF.

The chain recombines TRBV5-6 with TRBJ1-1, with 11 bases matching TRBD1. CDR3 length: 18 residues. The germline gives CDR1 SGHDT, CDR2 YYEEEE. The V and J ends lost 3 bases and 3 bases, in that order; junction bases with no gene match: 13. CDR3 coding DNA: TGTGCCAGCAGCTCTTTACCGGGACAGGGGGTGAGGGACACTGAAGCTTTCTTT. This gives the protein CASSSLPGQGVRDTEAFF. The entire variable domain, with the rest obtained from reference TRBV5-6 and TRBJ1-1, is as follows: DAGVTQSPTHLIKTRGQQVTLRCSPKSGHDTVSWYQQALGQGPQFIFQYYEEEERQRGNFPDRFSGHQFPNYSSELNVNALLLGDSALYLCASSSLPGQGVRDTEAFFGQGTRLTVV.

This chain joins TRBV5-1 and TRBJ2-2; 8 nucleotides agree with TRBD2. CDR3 length: 16 residues. Looked up from germline, CDR1 is SGHRS and CDR2 is YFSETQ. V shed 2 bases, J shed 0 bases, and the junction held 3 bases outside the gene matches. The CDR3 nucleotides read TGCGCCAGCAGCTTAGAGACTAGCGCGAACACCGGGGAGCTGTTTTTT. Translated: CASSLETSANTGELFF.

J is TRBJ2-6 and V is TRBV5-1; perhaps TRBD2 as D (5 bases). The CDR3 has 14 amino acids. V shed 2 bases and J shed 4 bases, with 7 bases lying between them. The germline V gene has CDR1 SGHRS and CDR2 YFSETQ. CDR3 sequence: CASSFGEGANVLTF. In DNA, the CDR3 is TGCGCCAGCAGCTTCGGGGAAGGGGCCAACGTCCTGACTTTC. The full variable domain, with the rest looked up from reference TRBV5-1 and TRBJ2-6, is KAGVTQTPRYLIKTRGQQVTLSCSPISGHRSVSWYQQTPGQGLQFLFEYFSETQRNKGNFPGRFSGRQFSNSRSEMNVSTLELGDSALYLCASSFGEGANVLTFGAGSRLTVL.

The chain recombines TRBV4-3 with TRBJ1-2; 7 bases line up with TRBD1. The ends lost 4 bases at V and 0 bases at J; junction bases unmatched: 5. Germline loops: CDR1 LGHNA, CDR2 YSLEER. CDR3 length: 15 residues. The chain's CDR3 is CASSRRDSSNYGYTF. CDR3 sequence (DNA): TGCGCCAGCAGCCGGAGGGACAGTTCTAACTATGGCTACACCTTC.

The rearrangement links TRBV27 to TRBJ2-7; a possible D gene is TRBD1 (6 bases). The CDR3 sequence is 15 residues long. Trimming shortened V by 5 bases and J by 2 bases, and 16 bases separated the two germline ends. Germline assignment: CDR1 MNHEY and CDR2 SMNVEV (reference sequence). Written as DNA, the CDR3 is TGTGCCAGCAGTCTCACCAGGGGACCAACCTACGAGCAGTACTTC. Protein: CASSLTRGPTYEQYF.

The genes are TRBV19 and TRBJ2-3, with 12 bases identical to TRBD2. J was trimmed by 1 base and V by 3 bases; bases with no gene match: 11. CDR3 size: 19 residues. Germline CDR1 LNHDA, CDR2 SQIVND (reference sequence). The DNA of the CDR3 is TGTGCCAGTAGTATCAGGACTAGCGGGACTCGGTCCGGCACAGATACGCAGTATTTT. Translated: CASSIRTSGTRSGTDTQYF.

V is TRBV5-1 and J is TRBJ2-3, with 11 bases matching TRBD1. The germline V gene encodes CDR1 SGHRS and CDR2 YFSETQ. V dropped 2 bases and J dropped 6; count of bases not matched to a gene: 8. The CDR3 covers 16 residues. The CDR3 is CASSFLRTGGWDTQYF. DNA of the CDR3: TGCGCCAGCAGCTTTTTACGGACAGGGGGCTGGGATACGCAGTATTTT.

As to this clone: The junction departs from germline at one end; a sequencing error may be responsible. Other DNA variants within this sample encode the same CDR3. The rearrangement uses TRBV27 and TRBJ1-5, with TRBD1 identical over 7 bases. This CDR3 spans 15 amino acids. The germline CDR1 and CDR2 sequences are MNHEY and SMNVEV (reference sequence). CDR3 loop: CASSKKTGMYQPQHF. CDR3 nucleotides: TGCGCCAGCAGCAAAAAGACAGGGATGTATCAGCCCCAGCATTTT.

This clone came up once. This CDR3 reads CASSYSTGFGETQYF. The CDR3 nucleotides are TGTGCCAGCAGTTACTCGACAGGGTTTGGGGAGACCCAGTACTTC. V and J are TRBV6-5 and TRBJ2-5; 7 bases match TRBD1. Germline CDR1 reads MNHEY; CDR2 reads SVGAGI. CDR3 size: 15 residues. V was pared by 0 bases and J by 5 bases, with 6 bases of the junction left unmatched.

V gene TRBV27 combines with J gene TRBJ1-1, with D unclear. Trimming took off 7 bases at V and 7 bases at J, with 16 bases between the two ends. CDR1 and CDR2 from the germline V gene are MNHEY and SMNVEV (reference sequence). This CDR3 spans 13 amino acids. CDR3 region: CASNDGLLNEAFF. The CDR3 DNA reads TGTGCCAGCAATGATGGGCTCCTGAATGAAGCTTTCTTT.

This chain links TRBV28 with TRBJ2-1, with TRBD1 matching 11 bases. V lost 5 bases and J lost 7; bases outside the gene matches: 7. Germline V gene data show CDR1 as MDHEN and CDR2 as SYDVKM. The CDR3 totals 15 residues. CDR3 amino acids: CASSLRDRGVNEQFF. The CDR3 DNA follows: TGTGCCAGCAGTCTCCGGGACAGGGGGGTAAATGAGCAGTTCTTC.

This clone was counted between two and nine times. This chain uses TRBV5-5 with TRBJ1-5; D is ambiguous. This CDR3 is 15 amino acids long. Germline V gene sequence: CDR1 SGHKS, CDR2 YYEKEE (reference sequence). V gave up 4 bases and J gave up 3 bases, with 14 bases separating them. The CDR3 DNA reads TGTGCCAGCAGCCTTTACGGCGGGGTCAATCAGCCCCAGCATTTT. Translation gives CASSLYGGVNQPQHF.

The chain uses TRBV11-2 and TRBJ2-5, with 9 bases identical to TRBD1. Germline V gives CDR1 SGHAT, CDR2 FQNNGV. J was trimmed by 5 bases and V by 6 bases; bases with no gene match: 10. The CDR3 spans 15 residues. CDR3 in amino acids: CASRPDRGGRETQYF. The CDR3 coding sequence is TGTGCCAGCAGACCGGACAGGGGAGGAAGGGAGACCCAGTACTTC.